The sample holds many counts of the clone carrying this TCR beta chain. The data were obtained in a study of CD8 T cells in ankylosing spondylitis. Trimming removed 4 bases from V and 6 bases from J, with 16 bases in between. In germline, CDR1 is MNHEY, CDR2 SMNVEV (reference sequence). The CDR3 has 14 amino acids. A single record per CDR3 protein comes from TCRdb applying MiXCR to the 5' RACE reads. The repertoire consists of 250,000 to 400,000 distinct CDR3 sequences, with about 9.9% occurring once and the leading ten covering roughly 9.1%. The clonotype comes from a female donor with ankylosing spondylitis or in good health (not recorded which). The chain uses TRBV27 and TRBJ2-7; weak D call: TRBD1 (6 bases). The sample taken for sequencing was blood, either unsorted or a sorted T cell fraction (not recorded which). The CDR3 DNA is TGTGCCAGCAGTTACCTCGATCAGGGGAGCGAGCAGTACTTC. Translated, it gives CASSYLDQGSEQYF.